The 29 T cell receptor beta chains below were found in one sample sequenced in a study of T-cell reconstitution after alpha-beta-depleted transplantation in children. TCRbeta library construction was performed incorporating unique molecular identifiers. TCRdb processed the PCR reads anew with MiXCR; each CDR3 protein has one entry. The data show around 500,000 distinct CDR3 sequences, with 23% seen just once and over 12% held by the top ten. The sample in question was PBMCs, mostly from graft donor cells, obtained 360 days after TCRalphabeta/CD19-depleted stem cell transplant. The origin of the receptors is a boy younger than two who had a stem cell transplant for acute myeloid leukemia, so the T cells may come from the graft donor.

This clonotype is a singleton in its sample. The chain carries TRBV7-2 and TRBJ2-1; 13 bases are shared with TRBD2. V lost 5 bases to trimming and J lost 7 bases; unmatched junction nucleotides: 8. The CDR3 totals 16 residues. The germline V gene has CDR1 SGHTA and CDR2 FQGNSA. CDR3 coding DNA: TGTGCCAGCAGCATGTGGACTAGCGGGAGTTGGAATGAGCAGTTCTTC. Translated, it gives CASSMWTSGSWNEQFF.

V and J are TRBV15 and TRBJ1-4; unclear D gene. Germline CDR1 and CDR2: LNHNV and YYDKDF (reference sequence). This CDR3 has 16 residues. Trimming shortened V by 0 bases and J by 7 bases, and 15 bases separated the two germline ends. CDR3 nucleotide sequence: TGTGCCACCAGCAGAGATAGTGGCATCGGCTTTGAAAAACTGTTTTTT. Translation: CATSRDSGIGFEKLFF.

This clonotype was seen many times. The J gene is TRBJ2-3, the V gene TRBV29-1; D gene unclear. V lost 0 bases and J 1 base, leaving 14 bases between the germline ends. CDR3 length equals 16 residues. Per the germline V gene, CDR1 is SQVTM and CDR2 is ANQGSEA. The CDR3 spells CSVEDLGRRGTDTQYF. The CDR3 DNA reads TGCAGCGTTGAAGATTTAGGGCGACGAGGCACAGATACGCAGTATTTT.

This clonotype has at least ten counts. The chain has TRBV29-1 and TRBJ2-1; 9 bases match TRBD2. Trimming cost V 0 bases and J 5 bases; bases outside gene matches: 8. The CDR3 length is 16 residues. CDR1 is SQVTM, CDR2 ANQGSEA, per germline. The CDR3 reads CSVEDLAGSINNEQFF. In nucleotides, the CDR3 is TGCAGCGTTGAAGATCTAGCGGGGAGTATTAACAATGAGCAGTTCTTC.

This clonotype has only a few counts. The genes are TRBV10-3 and TRBJ2-7; 8 bases fit TRBD1. The V gene end was trimmed by 4 bases and the J gene end by 1 base; junction bases not matched to a gene: 6. CDR3 length: 15 residues. CDR1 and CDR2 from the germline V gene are ENHRY and SYGVKD. CDR3 nucleotide sequence: TGTGCCATCAGTGGAGCGGACAGGGCATCCTACGAGCAGTACGTC. As protein: CAISGADRASYEQYV.

The rearrangement links TRBV7-2 to TRBJ2-7, with D perhaps matching TRBD1 or TRBD2 (5 bases each). The length of the CDR3 is 13 residues. Germline V gene data show CDR1 as SGHTA and CDR2 as FQGNSA. Trimming removed 3 bases from V and 5 bases from J, with 11 bases in between. The chain's CDR3 is CASSLAGADEQYF. DNA of the CDR3: TGTGCCAGCAGCTTGGCCGGGGCAGACGAGCAGTACTTC.

This clonotype was observed many times. The chain recombines TRBV5-5 with TRBJ2-6; 8 bases fit TRBD1. V trimming: 1 base; J trimming: 8 bases; junction bases outside the gene matches: 2. The CDR3 has 14 residues. In germline, CDR1 is SGHKS, CDR2 YYEKEE (reference sequence). The CDR3 loop is CASSLSRGPNVLTF. In DNA, the CDR3 is TGTGCCAGCAGCTTGTCCAGGGGGCCCAACGTCCTGACTTTC.

This clonotype turned up a few times. The V and J genes are TRBV12-3 or TRBV12-4 and TRBJ2-4; D ambiguous. The V gene lost 3 bases and the J gene lost 0 bases, with 24 bases spanning the gap. The CDR3 covers 20 residues. Written as DNA, the CDR3 is TGTGCCAGCAGTTTTGGGGTCGGGCGACCTGCTTTAGTAGCCAAAAACATTCAGTACTTC. Translated, it gives CASSFGVGRPALVAKNIQYF.

This clonotype was counted at least ten times. This chain uses TRBV20-1 with TRBJ2-7, with 11 nucleotides matching TRBD1. V shed 3 bases and J 4 bases; nucleotides not matched to a gene: 2. This CDR3 spans 13 amino acids. Germline V gene data show CDR1 as DFQATT and CDR2 as SNEGSKA (reference sequence). The DNA for the CDR3 is TGCAGTGCTAGCCGGGACAGGGGGTACGAGCAGTACTTC. This encodes CSASRDRGYEQYF.

The chain recombines TRBV27 with TRBJ1-2; D is possibly TRBD1 (5 bases). The CDR3 has 13 amino acids. CDR1 and CDR2 (germline): MNHEY, SMNVEV (reference sequence). V was clipped by 8 bases and J by 4 bases, with 14 bases between them. Here the CDR3 reads CASSDGGTYGYTF. The DNA for the CDR3 is TGTGCCAGCTCGGACGGGGGGACCTATGGCTACACCTTC.

This clonotype was picked up a small number of times. The rearrangement joins TRBV12-3 or TRBV12-4 to TRBJ2-7; TRBD1 matches at 8 bases. The junction had 11 bases not matched to a gene; V was cut back by 10 bases and J by 0 bases. The CDR3 is 15 residues long. The CDR3 DNA is TGTGCCACAGCGGACGGACAGGGCCTCTCCTACGAGCAGTACTTC. Protein product: CATADGQGLSYEQYF.

The chain carries TRBV6-1 and TRBJ2-7; no reliable D call. V was pared by 6 bases and J by 1 base, with 13 bases between. CDR1 MNHNS and CDR2 SASEGT come from the germline V gene. The CDR3 has 14 residues. CDR3 residues: CASRPGLGSYEQYV. The CDR3 DNA reads TGTGCCAGCAGACCGGGCCTCGGGTCCTACGAGCAGTACGTC.

This clonotype was detected a few times. V and J are TRBV12-3 or TRBV12-4 and TRBJ2-5; D remains ambiguous. Trimming shortened V by 8 bases and J by 6 bases, and 16 bases separated the two germline ends. CDR3 length: 13 residues. The CDR3 DNA follows: TGTGCCAGCGGTCGGAAGGGTAACCAGACCCAGTACTTC. Protein: CASGRKGNQTQYF.

The chain has TRBV3-1 and TRBJ2-7; TRBD2 is a possible D gene (7 bases). CDR3 size: 20 residues. Germline V gene lookup returns CDR1 LGHDT and CDR2 YNNKEL (reference sequence). The V gene lost 0 bases and the J gene lost 2 bases, with 26 bases spanning the gap. The CDR3 loop reads CASSQDLWEKSGGEPYEQYF. The DNA of the CDR3 is TGTGCCAGCAGCCAAGATTTGTGGGAAAAATCGGGGGGCGAACCCTACGAGCAGTACTTC.

This clonotype turned up a few times. V usage is TRBV10-3 and J usage is TRBJ1-2; D gene ambiguous. Per germline, CDR1 ENHRY and CDR2 SYGVKD. Trimming removed 4 bases at V and 2 bases at J, with 8 bases between. The CDR3 is 13 amino acids. This chain's CDR3 is CAISGGQNYGYTF. CDR3 coding DNA: TGTGCCATCAGTGGTGGGCAGAACTATGGCTACACCTTC.

This clonotype was seen a handful of times. The chain has TRBV4-3 and TRBJ2-7, with D perhaps being TRBD1 or TRBD2 (5 bases each). CDR1 is LGHNA, CDR2 YSLEER, per germline. V lost 5 bases, J lost 3 bases, and 14 bases lay in between. This CDR3 is 14 amino acids long. CDR3 protein: CASSFQGGGYEQYF. In DNA, the CDR3 is TGCGCCAGCAGCTTTCAAGGTGGGGGCTACGAGCAGTACTTC.

The chain uses TRBV12-3 or TRBV12-4 and TRBJ2-5, with 7 bases matching TRBD2. V shed 8 bases and J 7 bases; nucleotides not matched to a gene: 10. The CDR3 sequence is 13 residues long. DNA of the CDR3: TGTGCCAGCCGCAGCGGGGACGACTGGACCCAGTACTTC. Translation gives CASRSGDDWTQYF.

The rearrangement links TRBV30 to TRBJ2-1; 9 bases are shared with TRBD1. The germline V gene has CDR1 GTSNPN and CDR2 SVGIG (reference sequence). With V trimmed by 2 bases and J by 2 bases, 1 base remained unmatched. The CDR3 has 14 residues. The CDR3 sequence: CAWSRTGAYNEQFF. CDR3 nucleotide sequence: TGTGCCTGGAGTCGGACAGGGGCCTACAATGAGCAGTTCTTC. Supplemented by reference TRBV30 and TRBJ2-1, the full variable domain reads SQTIHQWPATLVQPVGSPLSLECTVEGTSNPNLYWYRQAAGRGLQLLFYSVGIGQISSEVPQNLSASRPQDRQFILSSKKLLLSDSGFYLCAWSRTGAYNEQFFGPGTRLTVL.

The rearrangement links TRBV11-3 to TRBJ2-5, with 7 bases fitting TRBD1. The ends lost 3 bases at V and 5 bases at J; junction bases unmatched: 6. The CDR3 has 14 amino acids. Germline values: CDR1 SGHNT, CDR2 YENEEA. The CDR3 DNA reads TGTGCCAGCAGCTTCCCGGGACAGAGGGAGACCCAGTACTTC. This codes for CASSFPGQRETQYF.

This clonotype was seen ten or more times. The chain carries TRBV12-3 or TRBV12-4 and TRBJ2-1; 10 bases are shared with TRBD2. The ends lost 7 bases at V and 4 bases at J; junction bases unmatched: 4. CDR3 length: 14 amino acids. CDR3 region: CASTHSGGYNEQFF. CDR3 bases: TGTGCCAGCACCCATAGCGGGGGGTACAATGAGCAGTTCTTC.

This chain links TRBV6-2 or TRBV6-3 with TRBJ1-5; no clear D. V shed 7 bases and J shed 0 bases, with 10 bases lying between them. Germline CDR1 MNHEY, CDR2 SVGEGT. The CDR3 has 14 residues. The DNA for the CDR3 is TGTGCCAGCAATACACGTTATAGCAATCAGCCCCAGCATTTT. Amino acids: CASNTRYSNQPQHF.

The chain combines TRBV6-5 with TRBJ1-2; 7 bases match TRBD1. CDR1 and CDR2 (germline): MNHEY, SVGAGI. The CDR3 length is 17 residues. The junction had 11 bases not matched to a gene; V was cut back by 0 bases and J by 4 bases. CDR3 in DNA: TGTGCCAGCAGTTACTCGATCTCCGGACAGGCTACCTATGGCTACACCTTC. Its protein product is CASSYSISGQATYGYTF.

This clonotype was seen ten or more times. The chain uses TRBV5-5 and TRBJ2-3; maybe TRBD2 (6 bases). Per the germline V gene, CDR1 is SGHKS and CDR2 is YYEKEE (reference sequence). Trimming left V 6 bases short and J 7 bases short, with 18 bases between. The CDR3 is 14 residues long. CDR3: CASISGTDKNTQYF. The CDR3 region has the DNA TGTGCCAGCATCTCAGGGACTGATAAAAATACGCAGTATTTT. Full variable domain (remainder filled in from reference TRBV5-5 and TRBJ2-3): DAGVTQSPTHLIKTRGQQVTLRCSPISGHKSVSWYQQVLGQGPQFIFQYYEKEERGRGNFPDRFSARQFPNYSSELNVNALLLGDSALYLCASISGTDKNTQYFGPGTRLTVL.

The rearrangement joins TRBV7-9 to TRBJ1-1; D is undetermined. There are 16 residues in the CDR3. V shed 2 bases and J shed 1 base, with 14 bases lying between them. In germline, CDR1 is SEHNR, CDR2 FQNEAQ (reference sequence). For the CDR3, the DNA is TGTGCCAGCAGCTTATTGGTTTGGAAGGGGAACACTGAAGCTTTCTTT. This sequence encodes CASSLLVWKGNTEAFF. The full variable domain, completed using reference TRBV7-9 and TRBJ1-1, is DTGVSQNPRHKITKRGQNVTFRCDPISEHNRLYWYRQTLGQGPEFLTYFQNEAQLEKSRLLSDRFSAERPKGSFSTLEIQRTEQGDSAMYLCASSLLVWKGNTEAFFGQGTRLTVV.

The chain uses TRBV12-3 or TRBV12-4 and TRBJ2-1, with 7 bases aligning to TRBD1. This CDR3 is 15 amino acids long. V trimming: 3 bases; J trimming: 1 base; junction bases outside the gene matches: 3. CDR3 protein: CASSFGDSSYNEQFF. CDR3 nucleotide sequence: TGTGCCAGCAGTTTTGGGGACAGTTCCTACAATGAGCAGTTCTTC.

This clonotype was counted between two and nine times. The genes are TRBV20-1 and TRBJ1-5; perhaps TRBD1 as D (6 bases). From germline, CDR1 is DFQATT and CDR2 SNEGSKA (reference sequence). The CDR3 runs 18 residues. The V and J ends lost 1 base and 6 bases respectively, with 25 bases between them. Written as DNA, the CDR3 is TGCAGTGCTAGAGGCGCAGGGGAGAAGTCATGGTCCGGTCAGCCCCAGCATTTT. It encodes CSARGAGEKSWSGQPQHF.

The chain uses TRBV12-3 or TRBV12-4 and TRBJ1-1, with D unresolved. Trimming took off 1 base at V and 6 bases at J, with 9 bases between the two ends. This CDR3 region has 13 residues. The CDR3: CASSLGGFAEAFF. Here the CDR3 DNA reads TGTGCCAGCAGTTTAGGTGGATTCGCTGAAGCTTTCTTT.

This sequence joins TRBV7-2 and TRBJ2-7, with 7 nucleotides matching TRBD1. The length of the CDR3 is 13 residues. Germline CDR1 SGHTA, CDR2 FQGNSA. With V trimmed by 2 bases and J by 6 bases, 4 bases remained unmatched. The CDR3 nucleotides read TGTGCCAGCAGCTTAACCTACAGGGGCGAGCAGTACTTC. Its translation: CASSLTYRGEQYF.

This clonotype was observed at least ten times. The chain combines TRBV20-1 with TRBJ2-5; D is possibly TRBD1 or TRBD2 (6 bases each). Trimming pared 7 bases from V and 2 bases from J, leaving 8 bases between. Germline loops: CDR1 DFQATT, CDR2 SNEGSKA (reference sequence). This CDR3 has 11 residues. The CDR3 is CSGRGQETQYF. CDR3 coding DNA: TGCAGTGGGAGGGGGCAAGAGACCCAGTACTTC.